This T cell receptor beta chain was observed in a study of cytomegalovirus exposure and HLA in healthy donors. About the study: Of all 370 or so donors who were genotyped, 80% to 85% belonged to the Caucasian-associated ancestry cluster.

CDR1 is ENHRY, CDR2 SYGVKD, per germline. Trimming removed 4 bases from V and 0 bases from J, with 11 bases in between. This CDR3 is built from 15 residues. This PCR relied on a set of 60 Vbeta primers and 13 Jbeta primers. The protocol was immunoSEQ multiplex PCR, while the TCRdb copy is restricted to in-frame clones and leaves out a portion. The table records about 170,000 clones, roughly four fifths of them present only once. The source is a woman younger than 45 in good health and CMV-seropositive. The V call is TRBV10-3, the J call TRBJ2-3; possibly TRBD1 for D (6 bases). The specimen sequenced was PBMCs. CDR3 DNA sequence: TGTGCCATCAGTGCGGACAGCTCTAGCACAGATACGCAGTATTTT. It codes for CAISADSSSTDTQYF.